This entry features one TCR beta chain sequence. Its target is unknown. The sample belongs to a study of T and B cells in COVID-19 patients. Study summary: In the active-infection cohort, about 90% of the 20 patients had comorbidities linked to unfavorable COVID-19 outcome.

TRB was amplified from around 250-500 ng of blood genomic DNA. Multiplex PCR with BIOMED2 TRB-A/B primer pools amplified TRB rearrangements. Via MiXCR, TCRdb re-called the multiplex PCR reads, giving one row per CDR3 protein. Of around 3,000 distinct CDR3 sequences in the sample, roughly a fifth are singletons; the top ten hold roughly a fifth. Germline loops: CDR1 SEHNR, CDR2 FQNEAQ (reference sequence). The CDR3 sequence is 13 residues long. V was trimmed by 5 bases and J by 5 bases, leaving 10 bases between them. Study-wide results and caveats: Patients with COVID-19 reportedly showed strongly skewed T cell receptor beta variable and joining gene usage.

The V call is TRBV7-9, the J call TRBJ2-1; D unclear. Sequences were obtained from blood. The clonotype was recovered from a human donor with active COVID-19. The CDR3 region has the DNA TGTGCCAGCAGCATCCGCGCCGACAATGAGCAGTTCTTC. The encoded protein is CASSIRADNEQFF.